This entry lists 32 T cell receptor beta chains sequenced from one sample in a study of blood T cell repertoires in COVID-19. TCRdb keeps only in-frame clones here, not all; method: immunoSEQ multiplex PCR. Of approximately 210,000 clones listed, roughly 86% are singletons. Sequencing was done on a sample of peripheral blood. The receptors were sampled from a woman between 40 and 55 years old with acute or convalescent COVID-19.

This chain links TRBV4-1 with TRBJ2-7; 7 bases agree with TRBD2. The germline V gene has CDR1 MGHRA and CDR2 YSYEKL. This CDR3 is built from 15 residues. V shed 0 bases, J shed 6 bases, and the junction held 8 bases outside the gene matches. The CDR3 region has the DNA TGCGCCAGCAGCCAAGATGGGCAAGCGGGACGCGAGCAGTACTTC. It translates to CASSQDGQAGREQYF.

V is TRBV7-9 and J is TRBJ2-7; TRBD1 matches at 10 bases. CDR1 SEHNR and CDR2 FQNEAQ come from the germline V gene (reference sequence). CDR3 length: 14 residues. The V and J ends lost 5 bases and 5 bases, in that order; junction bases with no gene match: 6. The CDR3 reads CASSLSTGGHEQYF. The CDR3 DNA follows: TGTGCCAGCAGCCTGTCGACAGGGGGCCACGAGCAGTACTTC.

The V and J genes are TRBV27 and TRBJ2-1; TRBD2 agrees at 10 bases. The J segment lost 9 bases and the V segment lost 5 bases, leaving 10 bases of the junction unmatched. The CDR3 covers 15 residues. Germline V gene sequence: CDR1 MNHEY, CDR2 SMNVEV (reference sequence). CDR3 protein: CASSPWASGSSEQFF. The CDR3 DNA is TGTGCCAGCAGTCCCTGGGCTAGCGGGAGTAGTGAGCAGTTCTTC.

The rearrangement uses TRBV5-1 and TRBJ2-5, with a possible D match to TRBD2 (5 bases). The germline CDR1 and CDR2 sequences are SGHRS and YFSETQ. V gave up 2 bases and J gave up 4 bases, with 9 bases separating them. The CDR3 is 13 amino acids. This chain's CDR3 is CASSLAAGETQYF. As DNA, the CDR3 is TGCGCCAGCAGCTTAGCGGCAGGAGAGACCCAGTACTTC.

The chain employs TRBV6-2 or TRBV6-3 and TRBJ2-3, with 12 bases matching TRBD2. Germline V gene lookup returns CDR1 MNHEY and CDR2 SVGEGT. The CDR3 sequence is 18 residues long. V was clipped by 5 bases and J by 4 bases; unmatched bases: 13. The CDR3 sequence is CASSVRASGRARADTQYF. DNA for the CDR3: TGTGCCAGCAGTGTCCGGGCTAGCGGGAGGGCCCGGGCAGATACGCAGTATTTT.

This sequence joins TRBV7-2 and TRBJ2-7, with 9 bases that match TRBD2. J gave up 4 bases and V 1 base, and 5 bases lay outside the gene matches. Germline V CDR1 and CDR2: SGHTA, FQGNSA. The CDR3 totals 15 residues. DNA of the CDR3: TGTGCCAGCAGCTTAGTGGTAGCGGGAGAGTACGAGCAGTACTTC. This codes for CASSLVVAGEYEQYF. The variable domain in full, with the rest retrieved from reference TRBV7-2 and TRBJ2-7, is GAGVSQSPSNKVTEKGKDVELRCDPISGHTALYWYRQSLGQGLEFLIYFQGNSAPDKSGLPSDRFSAERTGGSVSTLTIQRTQQEDSAVYLCASSLVVAGEYEQYFGPGTRLTVT.

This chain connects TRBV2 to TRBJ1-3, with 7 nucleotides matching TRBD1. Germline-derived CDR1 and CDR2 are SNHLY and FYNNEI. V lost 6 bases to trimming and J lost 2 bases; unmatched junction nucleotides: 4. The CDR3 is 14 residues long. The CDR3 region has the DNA TGTGCCAGCAGGGGGACAGCCGCTGGAAACACCATATATTTT. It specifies CASRGTAAGNTIYF.

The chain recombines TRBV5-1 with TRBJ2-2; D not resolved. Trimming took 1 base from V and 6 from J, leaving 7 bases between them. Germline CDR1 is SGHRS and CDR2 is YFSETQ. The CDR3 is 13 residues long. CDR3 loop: CASSLTYAGELFF. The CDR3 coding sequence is TGCGCCAGCAGCTTGACCTACGCCGGGGAGCTGTTTTTT.

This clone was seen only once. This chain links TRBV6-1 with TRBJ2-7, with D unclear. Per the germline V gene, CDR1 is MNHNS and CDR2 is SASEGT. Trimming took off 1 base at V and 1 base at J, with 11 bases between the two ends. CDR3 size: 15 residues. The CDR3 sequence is CASSEGRPPSYEQYF. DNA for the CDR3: TGTGCCAGCAGTGAAGGCAGGCCCCCATCCTACGAGCAGTACTTC.

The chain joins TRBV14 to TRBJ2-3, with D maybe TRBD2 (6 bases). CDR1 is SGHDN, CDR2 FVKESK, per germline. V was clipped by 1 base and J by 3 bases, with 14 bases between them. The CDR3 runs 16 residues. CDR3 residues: CASSQGVLALTDTQYF. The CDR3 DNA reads TGTGCCAGCAGCCAAGGGGTCCTAGCGTTAACAGATACGCAGTATTTT. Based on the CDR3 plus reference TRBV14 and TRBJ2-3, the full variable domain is EAGVTQFPSHSVIEKGQTVTLRCDPISGHDNLYWYRRVMGKEIKFLLHFVKESKQDESGMPNNRFLAERTGGTYSTLKVQPAELEDSGVYFCASSQGVLALTDTQYFGPGTRLTVL.

Written as DNA, the CDR3 is TGTGCCAGCACCTCGAGCTCTGGCGGCAATGAGCAGTTCTTC. Encoded protein: CASTSSSGGNEQFF. J is TRBJ2-1 and V is TRBV2; unclear D gene. Germline V lookup: CDR1 SNHLY, CDR2 FYNNEI. CDR3 length equals 14 residues. The V gene lost 7 bases and the J gene lost 6 bases, with 16 bases spanning the gap.

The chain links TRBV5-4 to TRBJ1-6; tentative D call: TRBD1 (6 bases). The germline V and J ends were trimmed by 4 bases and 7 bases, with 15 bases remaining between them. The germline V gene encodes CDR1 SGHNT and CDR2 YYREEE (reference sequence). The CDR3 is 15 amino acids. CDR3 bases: TGTGCCAGCAGCCCGAGTGGGAGGGGGAATTCACCCCTCCACTTT. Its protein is CASSPSGRGNSPLHF.

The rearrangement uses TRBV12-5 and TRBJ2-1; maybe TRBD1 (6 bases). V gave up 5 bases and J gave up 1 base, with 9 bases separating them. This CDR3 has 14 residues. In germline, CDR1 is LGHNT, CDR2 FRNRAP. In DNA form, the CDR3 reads TGTGCTAGTGGTCGGGACACTTCCTACAATGAGCAGTTCTTC. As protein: CASGRDTSYNEQFF.

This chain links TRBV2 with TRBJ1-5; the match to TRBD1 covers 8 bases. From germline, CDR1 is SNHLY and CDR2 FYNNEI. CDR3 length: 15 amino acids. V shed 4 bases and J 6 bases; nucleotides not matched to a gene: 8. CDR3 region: CASSATGGIGQPQHF. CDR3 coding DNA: TGTGCCAGCAGTGCCACAGGGGGGATCGGTCAGCCCCAGCATTTT.

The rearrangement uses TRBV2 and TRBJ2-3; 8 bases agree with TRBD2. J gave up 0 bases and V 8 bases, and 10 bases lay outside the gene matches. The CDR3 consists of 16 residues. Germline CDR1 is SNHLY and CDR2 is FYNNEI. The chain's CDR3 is CASSWELAGSTDTQYF. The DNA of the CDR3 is TGTGCCAGCTCCTGGGAGCTAGCGGGTAGCACAGATACGCAGTATTTT.

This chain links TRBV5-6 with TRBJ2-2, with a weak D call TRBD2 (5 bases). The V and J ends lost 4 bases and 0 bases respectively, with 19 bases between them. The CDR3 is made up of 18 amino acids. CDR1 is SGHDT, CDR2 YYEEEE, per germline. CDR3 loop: CASSNHQRKTPNTGELFF. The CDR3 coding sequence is TGTGCCAGCAGCAATCACCAGCGGAAAACTCCGAACACCGGGGAGCTGTTTTTT.

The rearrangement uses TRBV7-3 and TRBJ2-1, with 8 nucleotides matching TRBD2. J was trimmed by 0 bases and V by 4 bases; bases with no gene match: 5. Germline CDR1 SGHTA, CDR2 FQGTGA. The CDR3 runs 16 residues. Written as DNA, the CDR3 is TGTGCCAGCAGCTGGCGGGGGGAAAGCTCCTACAATGAGCAGTTCTTC. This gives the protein CASSWRGESSYNEQFF.

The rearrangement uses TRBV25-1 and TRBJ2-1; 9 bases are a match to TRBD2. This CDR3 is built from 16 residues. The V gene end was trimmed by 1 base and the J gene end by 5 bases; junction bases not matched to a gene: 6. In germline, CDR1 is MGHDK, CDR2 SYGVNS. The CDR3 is CASSESGLASHNEQFF. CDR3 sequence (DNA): TGTGCCAGCAGTGAATCCGGACTAGCGTCCCACAATGAGCAGTTCTTC.

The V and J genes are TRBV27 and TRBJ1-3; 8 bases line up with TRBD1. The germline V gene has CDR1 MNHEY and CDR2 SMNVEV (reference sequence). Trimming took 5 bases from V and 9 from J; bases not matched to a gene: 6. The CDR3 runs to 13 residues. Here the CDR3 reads CASSPGQGRTIYF. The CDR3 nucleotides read TGTGCCAGCAGTCCCGGACAGGGCCGCACCATATATTTT.

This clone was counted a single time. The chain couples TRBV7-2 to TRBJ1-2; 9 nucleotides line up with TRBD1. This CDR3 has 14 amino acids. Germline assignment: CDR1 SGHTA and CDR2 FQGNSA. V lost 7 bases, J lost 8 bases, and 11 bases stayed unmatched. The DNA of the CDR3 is TGTGCCAGCACCTTCCCAGGGACAGGGTTGGGCTACACCTTC. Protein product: CASTFPGTGLGYTF.

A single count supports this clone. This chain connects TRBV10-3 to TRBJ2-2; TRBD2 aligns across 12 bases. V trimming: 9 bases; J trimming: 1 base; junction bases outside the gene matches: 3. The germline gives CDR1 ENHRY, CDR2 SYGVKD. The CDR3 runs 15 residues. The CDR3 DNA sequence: TGTGCCATGCTAGCGGGAGGGAGGAACACCGGGGAGCTGTTTTTT. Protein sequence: CAMLAGGRNTGELFF.

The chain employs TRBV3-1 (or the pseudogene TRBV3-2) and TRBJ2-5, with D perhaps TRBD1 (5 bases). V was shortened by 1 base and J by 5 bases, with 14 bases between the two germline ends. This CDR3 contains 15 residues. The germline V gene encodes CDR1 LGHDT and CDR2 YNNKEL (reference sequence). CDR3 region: CASSQGGREGETQYF. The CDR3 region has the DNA TGTGCCAGCAGCCAAGGCGGCAGGGAAGGGGAGACCCAGTACTTC.

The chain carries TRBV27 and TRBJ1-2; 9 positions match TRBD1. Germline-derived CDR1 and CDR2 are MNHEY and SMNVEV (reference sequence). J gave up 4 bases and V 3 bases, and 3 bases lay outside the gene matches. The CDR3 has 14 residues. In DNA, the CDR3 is TGTGCCAGCAGTTTGACAGGGGGAGGCTATGGCTACACCTTC. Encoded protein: CASSLTGGGYGYTF.

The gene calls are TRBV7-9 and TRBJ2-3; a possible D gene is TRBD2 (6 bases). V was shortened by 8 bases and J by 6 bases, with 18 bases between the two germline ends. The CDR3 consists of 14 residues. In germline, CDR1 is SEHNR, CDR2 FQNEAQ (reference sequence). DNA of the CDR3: TGTGCCAGCGGAGGGTCGGGGAGTAGGGATACGCAGTATTTT. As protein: CASGGSGSRDTQYF. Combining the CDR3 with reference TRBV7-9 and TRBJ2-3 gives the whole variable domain DTGVSQNPRHKITKRGQNVTFRCDPISEHNRLYWYRQTLGQGPEFLTYFQNEAQLEKSRLLSDRFSAERPKGSFSTLEIQRTEQGDSAMYLCASGGSGSRDTQYFGPGTRLTVL.

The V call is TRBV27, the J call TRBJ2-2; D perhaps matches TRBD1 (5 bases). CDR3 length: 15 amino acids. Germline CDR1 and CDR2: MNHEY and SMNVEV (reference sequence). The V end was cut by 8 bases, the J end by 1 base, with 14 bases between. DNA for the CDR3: TGTGCCAGCCAGAATATCAGGGAGAACACCGGGGAGCTGTTTTTT. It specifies CASQNIRENTGELFF.

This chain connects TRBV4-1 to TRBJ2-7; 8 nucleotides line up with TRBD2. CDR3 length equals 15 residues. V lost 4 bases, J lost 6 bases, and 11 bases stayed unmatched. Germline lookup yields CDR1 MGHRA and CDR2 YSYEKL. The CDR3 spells CASSPTRARGAEQYF. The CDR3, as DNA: TGCGCCAGCAGCCCCACCAGGGCGCGGGGGGCCGAGCAGTACTTC.

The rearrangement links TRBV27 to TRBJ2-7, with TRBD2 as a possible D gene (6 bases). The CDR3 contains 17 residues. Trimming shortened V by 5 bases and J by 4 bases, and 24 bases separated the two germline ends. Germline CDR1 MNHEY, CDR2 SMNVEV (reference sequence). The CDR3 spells CASSPSWGEDQSYEQYF. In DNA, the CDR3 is TGTGCCAGCAGTCCGTCGTGGGGGGAGGATCAAAGTTACGAGCAGTACTTC.

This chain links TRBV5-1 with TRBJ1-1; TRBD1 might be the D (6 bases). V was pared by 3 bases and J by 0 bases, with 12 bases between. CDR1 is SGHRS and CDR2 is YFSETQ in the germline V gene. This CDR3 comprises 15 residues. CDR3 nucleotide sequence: TGCGCCAGCAGCTCGGGACAAGGAATGAACACTGAAGCTTTCTTT. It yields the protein CASSSGQGMNTEAFF.

CDR3 nucleotide sequence: TGTGCCAGCAGTGAAGTACCGGGATCCTACAATGAGCAGTTCTTC. Translation: CASSEVPGSYNEQFF. The rearrangement joins TRBV2 to TRBJ2-1; tentatively, D is TRBD2 (5 bases). Between the trimmed V and J ends, which lost 1 base and 1 base, there was a span of 8 bases. Germline CDR1 SNHLY, CDR2 FYNNEI. The CDR3 runs 15 residues. The entire variable domain, with the rest obtained from reference TRBV2 and TRBJ2-1, is as follows: EPEVTQTPSHQVTQMGQEVILRCVPISNHLYFYWYRQILGQKVEFLVSFYNNEISEKSEIFDDQFSVERPDGSNFTLKIRSTKLEDSAMYFCASSEVPGSYNEQFFGPGTRLTVL.

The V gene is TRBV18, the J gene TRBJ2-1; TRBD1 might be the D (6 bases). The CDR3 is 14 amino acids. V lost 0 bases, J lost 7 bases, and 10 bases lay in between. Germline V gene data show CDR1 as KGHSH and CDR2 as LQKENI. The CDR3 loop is CASSPPARGNEQFF. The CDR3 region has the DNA TGTGCCAGCTCACCACCGGCTAGGGGGAATGAGCAGTTCTTC.

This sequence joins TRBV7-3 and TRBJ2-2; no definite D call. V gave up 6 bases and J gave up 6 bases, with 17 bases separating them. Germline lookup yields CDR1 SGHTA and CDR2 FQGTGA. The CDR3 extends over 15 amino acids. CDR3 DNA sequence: TGTGCCAGCAGGGGCGCCGACCGATCCGCCGGGGAGCTGTTTTTT. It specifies CASRGADRSAGELFF. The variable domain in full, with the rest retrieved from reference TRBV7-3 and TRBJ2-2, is GAGVSQTPSNKVTEKGKYVELRCDPISGHTALYWYRQSLGQGPEFLIYFQGTGAADDSGLPNDRFFAVRPEGSVSTLKIQRTERGDSAVYLCASRGADRSAGELFFGEGSRLTVL.

The CDR3 region is CASSDRGSYGYTF. The CDR3 DNA is TGTGCCAGCAGTGACAGGGGCAGTTACGGCTACACCTTC. The V call is TRBV6-2 or TRBV6-3, the J call TRBJ1-2, with 8 positions matching TRBD1. The ends lost 5 bases at V and 8 bases at J; junction bases unmatched: 7. The CDR3 loop spans 13 amino acids. Per the germline V gene, CDR1 is MNHEY and CDR2 is SVGEGT.